One and the same sample provided the 15 T cell receptor beta chains below, sequenced in a study of T cell responses to AZD1222 COVID-19 vaccine. Assay used: immunoSEQ multiplex PCR; TCRdb lists only in-frame clones, some missing. This table has approximately 160,000 clones, approximately 90% appearing once. Sequenced here: peripheral blood, sampled on day 0 of AZD1222 vaccination. The receptors derive from an adult in good health.

This chain links TRBV18 with TRBJ1-1; D is possibly TRBD1 (5 bases). Germline-derived CDR1 and CDR2 are KGHSH and LQKENI. The V and J ends lost 1 base and 6 bases respectively, with 6 bases between them. The CDR3 is 12 amino acids. The CDR3 sequence is CASSPRQSEAFF. The CDR3 region has the DNA TGTGCCAGCTCACCACGACAGTCTGAAGCTTTCTTT.

This sequence joins TRBV10-3 and TRBJ2-7; D remains ambiguous. The CDR3 sequence is 14 residues long. CDR1 and CDR2 from the germline V gene are ENHRY and SYGVKD. V shed 3 bases and J shed 0 bases, with 9 bases lying between them. CDR3: CAISDPETSYEQYF. CDR3 bases: TGTGCCATCAGTGACCCGGAAACCTCCTACGAGCAGTACTTC.

The rearrangement joins TRBV19 to TRBJ1-1; the D gene is possibly TRBD1 (5 bases). V was shortened by 0 bases and J by 4 bases, with 9 bases between the two germline ends. CDR3 length: 14 amino acids. Germline CDR1 and CDR2: LNHDA and SQIVND (reference sequence). As DNA, the CDR3 is TGTGCCAGTAGTATAGATACGGGGGGCACTGAAGCTTTCTTT. This sequence encodes CASSIDTGGTEAFF.

The V gene is TRBV9, the J gene TRBJ1-2, with 8 bases matching TRBD1. Germline V CDR1 and CDR2: SGDLS, YYNGEE. The CDR3 is 15 residues long. V gave up 3 bases and J gave up 5 bases; unmatched junction bases: 9. The CDR3 loop reads CASSARGLALYGYTF. The CDR3 DNA follows: TGTGCCAGCAGCGCCAGGGGGCTGGCCCTTTATGGCTACACCTTC.

This clone showed up just once. This chain joins TRBV4-3 and TRBJ1-2; unclear D gene. Between the trimmed V and J ends, which lost 0 bases and 7 bases, there was a span of 9 bases. Germline CDR1 reads LGHNA; CDR2 reads YSLEER. This CDR3 region has 13 residues. CDR3 bases: TGCGCCAGCAGCCAAGATGGCCGAGTTGGCTACACCTTC. As protein: CASSQDGRVGYTF.

The chain carries TRBV7-6 and TRBJ1-6; unclear D gene. Per the germline V gene, CDR1 is SGHVS and CDR2 is FNYEAQ. The CDR3 spans 15 residues. The V end was cut by 5 bases, the J end by 5 bases, with 13 bases between. CDR3 region: CASSTRTGDNSPLHF. CDR3 sequence (DNA): TGTGCCAGCAGCACCCGGACGGGAGATAATTCACCCCTCCACTTT.

The gene calls are TRBV7-3 and TRBJ1-2; possibly TRBD1 for D (5 bases). V lost 5 bases, J lost 6 bases, and 16 bases lay in between. The germline gives CDR1 SGHTA, CDR2 FQGTGA. The CDR3 contains 14 residues. The CDR3 here is CASSPAGQGHGYTF. The CDR3 bases are TGTGCCAGCAGCCCTGCCGGGCAGGGCCATGGCTACACCTTC.

The V call is TRBV24-1, the J call TRBJ1-2; D gene unclear. The ends were cut back, 0 bases at V and 0 bases at J, with 13 bases in the middle. This CDR3 contains 17 residues. Germline V lookup: CDR1 KGHDR, CDR2 SFDVKD. This CDR3 reads CATSDLVPVCPNYGYTF. CDR3 DNA sequence: TGTGCCACCAGTGATTTGGTCCCGGTTTGCCCTAACTATGGCTACACCTTC.

The V gene is TRBV4-2, the J gene TRBJ2-7; 8 bases agree with TRBD2. Trimming cost V 4 bases and J 1 base; bases outside gene matches: 3. The length of the CDR3 is 14 residues. CDR1 LGHNA and CDR2 YNFKEQ come from the germline V gene. The CDR3, as DNA: TGTGCCAGCAGCCCAGGCGGGGGGTCCTACGAGCAGTACTTC. It encodes CASSPGGGSYEQYF.

The chain uses TRBV24-1 and TRBJ2-1; D call uncertain. The length of the CDR3 is 15 residues. Trimming took off 0 bases at V and 8 bases at J, with 13 bases between the two ends. From germline, CDR1 is KGHDR and CDR2 SFDVKD. The CDR3 region has the DNA TGTGCCACCAGTGATTTGCCCTCGCGGAGCGATGAGCAGTTCTTC. Translating gives CATSDLPSRSDEQFF.

Only one count was recorded for this clone. This sequence joins TRBV5-1 and TRBJ2-7; D is possibly TRBD1 or TRBD2 (5 bases each). Germline CDR1 SGHRS, CDR2 YFSETQ. V lost 0 bases, J lost 6 bases, and 7 bases lay in between. This CDR3 has 12 residues. The CDR3 nucleotides are TGCGCCAGCAGCTTGGCAGGGAGCGAGCAGTACTTC. This encodes CASSLAGSEQYF. The entire variable domain, with the rest obtained from reference TRBV5-1 and TRBJ2-7, is as follows: KAGVTQTPRYLIKTRGQQVTLSCSPISGHRSVSWYQQTPGQGLQFLFEYFSETQRNKGNFPGRFSGRQFSNSRSEMNVSTLELGDSALYLCASSLAGSEQYFGPGTRLTVT.

The V and J genes are TRBV27 and TRBJ1-6; D ambiguous. CDR1 is MNHEY and CDR2 is SMNVEV in the germline V gene (reference sequence). CDR3 length: 15 residues. V lost 6 bases, J lost 7 bases, and 16 bases lay in between. The CDR3 DNA follows: TGTGCCAGCAGCTCCCCGACGGGAGGGAATTCACCCCTCCACTTT. It specifies CASSSPTGGNSPLHF.

The J gene is TRBJ1-1, the V gene TRBV12-3 or TRBV12-4; D is unresolved. This CDR3 is 12 amino acids long. With 5 bases removed from V and 6 bases from J, the gap between germline ends came to 10 bases. The CDR3, as DNA: TGTGCCAGCAGTCCCGCGGGTCCTGAAGCTTTCTTT. Translating it yields CASSPAGPEAFF.

This rearrangement joins TRBV4-3 to TRBJ2-1, with 7 bases fitting TRBD2. Trimming took 1 base from V and 7 from J; bases not matched to a gene: 7. The germline V gene has CDR1 LGHNA and CDR2 YSLEER. This CDR3 is built from 15 residues. The CDR3 coding sequence is TGCGCCAGCAGCCAAGGCCAGCGGGGTAATAATGAGCAGTTCTTC. Its translation is CASSQGQRGNNEQFF.

The rearrangement uses TRBV6-5 and TRBJ2-5, with D perhaps matching TRBD2 (6 bases). CDR3 size: 12 residues. Germline values: CDR1 MNHEY, CDR2 SVGAGI. V gave up 7 bases and J gave up 11 bases, with 17 bases separating them. The CDR3 reads CASKQPAGRQYF. As DNA, the CDR3 is TGTGCCAGCAAACAACCTGCGGGAAGGCAGTACTTC.